The 30 T cell receptor beta chains below come from one sample, sequenced in a study of radiation and T cells in renal cell carcinoma. Using immunoSEQ multiplex PCR, the repertoire was profiled, and TCRdb retains in-frame clones only, with some absent. The table has 45,000 or so clones, roughly 84% seen once; the top ten hold roughly a third. The time point denotes: baseline pretreatment blood. Treatment described: 15 Gy SBRT to primary tumor, nephrectomy 4 weeks later. Sequenced here: blood, sampled from a patient whose treatment included radiotherapy and nephrectomy. The receptor set was obtained from a woman in her 70s with renal cell carcinoma.

This sequence joins TRBV14 and TRBJ1-6; TRBD1 aligns across 8 bases. J was trimmed by 10 bases and V by 5 bases; bases with no gene match: 7. Germline assignment: CDR1 SGHDN and CDR2 FVKESK. The CDR3 has 14 amino acids. In DNA, the CDR3 is TGTGCCAGCAGCTTGGGACAGGTCCAATCACCCCTCCACTTT. As protein: CASSLGQVQSPLHF. Full variable domain (rest looked up from reference TRBV14 and TRBJ1-6): EAGVTQFPSHSVIEKGQTVTLRCDPISGHDNLYWYRRVMGKEIKFLLHFVKESKQDESGMPNNRFLAERTGGTYSTLKVQPAELEDSGVYFCASSLGQVQSPLHFGNGTRLTVT.

The V call is TRBV6-5, the J call TRBJ2-5, with D tentatively TRBD1 (6 bases). The CDR3 is 14 residues long. Trimming removed 2 bases at V and 5 bases at J, with 12 bases between. In germline, CDR1 is MNHEY, CDR2 SVGAGI. The chain's CDR3 is CASSYTTGYETQYF. The CDR3 region has the DNA TGTGCCAGCAGTTACACCACAGGGTACGAGACCCAGTACTTC.

The J gene is TRBJ1-5, the V gene TRBV19; D gene unclear. V lost 3 bases to trimming and J lost 0 bases, with 9 bases between them. The CDR3 is 15 amino acids. The V gene's germline CDR1 is LNHDA and CDR2 SQIVND (reference sequence). CDR3 amino acids: CASSIVGYSNQPQHF. CDR3 sequence (DNA): TGTGCCAGTAGTATCGTCGGTTATAGCAATCAGCCCCAGCATTTT.

J is TRBJ1-2 and V is TRBV6-5; D possibly corresponds to TRBD1 (6 bases). The CDR3 is made up of 13 amino acids. Trimming cost V 5 bases and J 8 bases, with 15 bases left between them. Germline values: CDR1 MNHEY, CDR2 SVGAGI. Written as DNA, the CDR3 is TGTGCCAGCAGTCCTGCAGGGGACCGAGGCTACACCTTC. Amino acid sequence: CASSPAGDRGYTF.

In its sample, this clone was seen once. The gene calls are TRBV11-2 and TRBJ2-7; D gene unclear. Germline CDR1 SGHAT, CDR2 FQNNGV. The CDR3 spans 15 residues. V was cut by 4 bases and J by 0 bases, with 13 bases left in between. The CDR3 DNA sequence: TGTGCCAGCAGCTCCGCCAGCCCGAGCTCCTACGAGCAGTACTTC. Translated, it gives CASSSASPSSYEQYF.

The chain recombines TRBV19 with TRBJ2-7; D call uncertain. The CDR3 extends over 11 amino acids. Per the germline V gene, CDR1 is LNHDA and CDR2 is SQIVND (reference sequence). Trimming removed 5 bases at V and 3 bases at J, with 5 bases between. The CDR3 here is CASSSGYEQYF. The CDR3 DNA reads as TGTGCCAGTAGTTCGGGCTACGAGCAGTACTTC.

The rearrangement uses TRBV29-1 and TRBJ2-1; a weak D match, TRBD2 (7 bases). Germline lookup yields CDR1 SQVTM and CDR2 ANQGSEA. V lost 7 bases, J lost 1 base, and 14 bases lay in between. CDR3 length: 14 residues. The CDR3 nucleotides are TGCAGCGACTGGGGGGGGCTATCCTACAATGAGCAGTTCTTC. Translation: CSDWGGLSYNEQFF.

The genes are TRBV5-1 and TRBJ2-6; no reliable D call. Germline loops: CDR1 SGHRS, CDR2 YFSETQ. The V gene lost 2 bases and the J gene lost 0 bases, with 9 bases spanning the gap. The CDR3 length is 16 residues. The CDR3 reads CASSFTPNSGANVLTF. In DNA form, the CDR3 reads TGCGCCAGCAGCTTTACCCCCAACTCTGGGGCCAACGTCCTGACTTTC. Drawing the rest from reference TRBV5-1 and TRBJ2-6, the complete variable domain is KAGVTQTPRYLIKTRGQQVTLSCSPISGHRSVSWYQQTPGQGLQFLFEYFSETQRNKGNFPGRFSGRQFSNSRSEMNVSTLELGDSALYLCASSFTPNSGANVLTFGAGSRLTVL.

This clone appeared once. In DNA form, the CDR3 reads TGTGCCAGCAGCTTAGGGGGCTCTAGGGGAGCTTTCTTT. Translating it yields CASSLGGSRGAFF. This sequence joins TRBV7-9 and TRBJ1-1, with D maybe TRBD1 (5 bases). The CDR3 length is 13 residues. The ends were cut back, 1 base at V and 10 bases at J, with 13 bases in the middle. The germline V gene encodes CDR1 SEHNR and CDR2 FQNEAQ (reference sequence).

The chain is built from TRBV18 and TRBJ2-7, with a weak D call TRBD1 (6 bases). The CDR3 consists of 13 residues. Germline V gene data show CDR1 as KGHSH and CDR2 as LQKENI. Trimming removed 0 bases at V and 5 bases at J, with 8 bases between. CDR3 amino acids: CASSPPTGNEQYF. The CDR3 nucleotides read TGTGCCAGCTCACCACCGACAGGTAACGAGCAGTACTTC.

The CDR3 DNA is TGTGCCAGCAGTCTGGGCCCAAACGAAAAACTGTTTTTT. Amino acids: CASSLGPNEKLFF. This chain uses TRBV6-1 with TRBJ1-4, with unresolved D. Per germline, CDR1 MNHNS and CDR2 SASEGT. The CDR3 has 13 residues. Trimming left V 5 bases short and J 8 bases short, with 12 bases between.

This rearrangement joins TRBV19 to TRBJ2-7; no clear D gene. Germline V lookup: CDR1 LNHDA, CDR2 SQIVND (reference sequence). The V and J ends lost 1 base and 0 bases respectively, with 7 bases between them. This CDR3 comprises 14 residues. Here the CDR3 DNA reads TGTGCCAGTAGTATAGCACAGACCTCCTACGAGCAGTACTTC. It codes for CASSIAQTSYEQYF.

The J gene is TRBJ2-3, the V gene TRBV27; 8 nucleotides align to TRBD2. J lost 5 bases, V lost 8 bases, and 15 bases had no gene match. Germline CDR1 reads MNHEY; CDR2 reads SMNVEV (reference sequence). This CDR3 comprises 16 residues. CDR3 DNA: TGTGCCAGCTCGCCCTTTGAGGCGGGAGGCCAAGATACGCAGTATTTT. It translates to CASSPFEAGGQDTQYF.

This chain uses TRBV6-5 with TRBJ1-5; D unclear. CDR3 length equals 14 residues. Germline values: CDR1 MNHEY, CDR2 SVGAGI. Deletions cut 6 bases from V and 3 bases from J, with 12 bases between. CDR3 in DNA: TGTGCCAGCAGCCGCCGGGCCGACAATCAGCCCCAGCATTTT. Its protein product is CASSRRADNQPQHF.

The V and J genes are TRBV11-3 and TRBJ2-2; D uncertain. The CDR3 spans 17 residues. Trimming removed 2 bases at V and 0 bases at J, with 13 bases between. CDR1 SGHNT and CDR2 YENEEA come from the germline V gene. CDR3 DNA sequence: TGTGCCAGCAGCTTAACCGGGCTTCAAGCGAACACCGGGGAGCTGTTTTTT. It specifies CASSLTGLQANTGELFF.

This CDR3 reads CASSPPLGAGTEAFF. CDR3 in DNA: TGTGCCAGCTCACCACCCCTGGGGGCTGGCACTGAAGCTTTCTTT. The chain joins TRBV18 to TRBJ1-1; D is perhaps TRBD1 (6 bases). Germline V gives CDR1 KGHSH, CDR2 LQKENI. This CDR3 spans 15 amino acids. V dropped 0 bases and J dropped 4 bases, with 12 bases sitting between them.

The V call is TRBV11-2, the J call TRBJ2-7, with TRBD1 matching 7 bases. The CDR3 length is 14 residues. With 6 bases clipped from V and 2 bases from J, the junction kept 7 bases outside the gene matches. Germline V CDR1 and CDR2: SGHAT, FQNNGV. The CDR3 nucleotides are TGTGCCAGCAGAACTAACAGGGGCCCCTACGAGCAGTACTTC. As protein: CASRTNRGPYEQYF.

The CDR3: CASSLLSRDTQYF. DNA of the CDR3: TGTGCCAGCAGCCTACTCTCTAGGGATACGCAGTATTTT. The chain recombines TRBV13 with TRBJ2-3, with D unclear. The germline V gene encodes CDR1 PRHDT and CDR2 FYEKMQ (reference sequence). V shed 5 bases and J shed 6 bases, with 12 bases lying between them. This CDR3 region has 13 residues.

The J gene is TRBJ2-5, the V gene TRBV7-6, with 7 bases lining up with TRBD1. The V gene's germline CDR1 is SGHVS and CDR2 FNYEAQ. The CDR3 length is 14 residues. Trimming took 7 bases from V and 2 from J; bases not matched to a gene: 7. CDR3 coding DNA: TGTGCCAGCACCTCGACAGGGCCGCAAGAGACCCAGTACTTC. Translation: CASTSTGPQETQYF.

The chain combines TRBV10-3 with TRBJ2-1, with 9 bases that match TRBD1. CDR1 is ENHRY, CDR2 SYGVKD, per germline. V lost 8 bases and J lost 7; bases outside the gene matches: 9. The CDR3 length is 14 residues. The DNA for the CDR3 is TGTGCCATCGGGACAGGGAAGACCGGAAATGAGCAGTTCTTC. Protein product: CAIGTGKTGNEQFF.

The chain uses TRBV14 and TRBJ1-1; no clear D. Trimming took off 1 base at V and 1 base at J, with 13 bases between the two ends. Germline CDR1 reads SGHDN; CDR2 reads FVKESK. CDR3 size: 16 residues. CDR3 protein: CASSQGRELGNTEAFF. As DNA, the CDR3 is TGTGCCAGCAGCCAAGGACGGGAGCTAGGGAACACTGAAGCTTTCTTT.

This clone was seen a few times. The chain joins TRBV10-3 to TRBJ1-4; D is possibly TRBD1 (5 bases). The CDR3 covers 13 residues. Germline V gene data show CDR1 as ENHRY and CDR2 as SYGVKD. The V end was cut by 10 bases, the J end by 7 bases, with 16 bases between. The CDR3 here is CATTGLEGEKLFF. CDR3 DNA sequence: TGTGCCACCACAGGATTGGAGGGTGAAAAACTGTTTTTT.

The rearrangement joins TRBV9 to TRBJ2-3, with D tentatively TRBD2 (6 bases). CDR1 and CDR2 (germline): SGDLS, YYNGEE. This CDR3 contains 14 residues. Trimming took 1 base from V and 6 from J, leaving 12 bases between them. CDR3 in amino acids: CASSVTWGRDTQYF. Written as DNA, the CDR3 is TGTGCCAGCAGCGTAACGTGGGGGAGGGATACGCAGTATTTT.

The chain links TRBV6-5 to TRBJ1-4, with D possibly matching TRBD1 (5 bases). This CDR3 region has 15 residues. CDR1 is MNHEY and CDR2 is SVGAGI in the germline V gene. The germline V and J ends were trimmed by 9 bases and 3 bases, with 17 bases remaining between them. The CDR3 DNA is TGTGCCAGTAAATTAATCCCAGGGTCTAATGAAAAACTGTTTTTT. Amino acids: CASKLIPGSNEKLFF.

This chain links TRBV5-1 with TRBJ1-1; a possible D gene is TRBD1 (5 bases). The V gene lost 7 bases and the J gene lost 6 bases, with 19 bases spanning the gap. CDR1 and CDR2 from the germline V gene are SGHRS and YFSETQ. The CDR3 has 14 amino acids. The CDR3 is CASSLSPVGPEAFF. The CDR3 DNA reads TGCGCCAGCTCACTCAGCCCCGTGGGACCTGAAGCTTTCTTT.

The chain recombines TRBV15 with TRBJ2-7; maybe TRBD1 (5 bases). Germline V CDR1 and CDR2: LNHNV, YYDKDF (reference sequence). The length of the CDR3 is 13 residues. V was pared by 2 bases and J by 4 bases, with 9 bases between. CDR3 DNA sequence: TGTGCCACCAGCAGACAGGGCACGTACGAGCAGTACTTC. Encoded protein: CATSRQGTYEQYF.

The J gene is TRBJ1-2, the V gene TRBV18; 8 positions agree with TRBD1. The V and J ends lost 6 bases and 6 bases, in that order; junction bases with no gene match: 12. In germline, CDR1 is KGHSH, CDR2 LQKENI. This CDR3 has 15 residues. The CDR3 loop is CASSPGQGLWDGYTF. CDR3 bases: TGTGCCAGCTCGCCAGGACAGGGATTGTGGGATGGCTACACCTTC.

J is TRBJ1-2 and V is TRBV5-4, with D unclear. This CDR3 contains 15 residues. From germline, CDR1 is SGHNT and CDR2 YYREEE (reference sequence). V was shortened by 4 bases and J by 0 bases, with 13 bases between the two germline ends. CDR3 bases: TGTGCCAGCAGCACGACCACCCAGGCTAACTATGGCTACACCTTC. Protein sequence: CASSTTTQANYGYTF.

The V call is TRBV4-3, the J call TRBJ1-5; the D gene is possibly TRBD1 (5 bases). Trimming removed 0 bases from V and 9 bases from J, with 12 bases in between. Germline CDR1 reads LGHNA; CDR2 reads YSLEER. CDR3 size: 14 residues. The CDR3 here is CASSQDRGVGPQHF. DNA of the CDR3: TGCGCCAGCAGCCAAGACCGAGGGGTGGGGCCCCAGCATTTT.

V usage is TRBV5-1 and J usage is TRBJ2-7, with unresolved D. V lost 0 bases, J lost 3 bases, and 4 bases lay in between. The CDR3 sequence is 12 residues long. Germline loops: CDR1 SGHRS, CDR2 YFSETQ. The CDR3 DNA sequence: TGCGCCAGCAGCTTGGAGGGCTACGAGCAGTACTTC. Translating it yields CASSLEGYEQYF.